This T cell receptor (beta chain) is from a study of blood T cell repertoires in COVID-19. Sequencing was performed with immunoSEQ multiplex PCR; in TCRdb, only in-frame clones are kept and a portion is missing. The table has approximately 170,000 clones, approximately 80% seen once. This clone was seen a single time. The CDR3 length is 16 residues. V dropped 6 bases and J dropped 2 bases, with 19 bases sitting between them. Germline V gene lookup returns CDR1 MGHDK and CDR2 SYGVNS. Sequencing was carried out using PBMCs or T cells enriched from blood (not recorded which). The receptor comes from a man aged 40-50 years who had recovered from COVID-19. This rearrangement joins TRBV25-1 to TRBJ2-5; TRBD1 is a possible D gene (5 bases). The CDR3 protein is CASSLNGAISQETQYF. The DNA for the CDR3 is TGTGCCAGCAGCCTTAATGGGGCCATTTCGCAAGAGACCCAGTACTTC. The whole variable domain, filled in from reference TRBV25-1 and TRBJ2-5, reads EADIYQTPRYLVIGTGKKITLECSQTMGHDKMYWYQQDPGMELHLIHYSYGVNSTEKGDLSSESTVSRIRTEHFPLTLESARPSHTSQYLCASSLNGAISQETQYFGPGTRLLVL.